Below, 20 T cell receptor beta chains from the same sample are listed, as sequenced in a study of early T cells in non-severe SARS-CoV-2 infection. TCRdb reanalysed the 5' RACE reads using MiXCR and keeps one entry per CDR3 protein. The repertoire consists of fewer than 30,000 distinct CDR3 sequences, with around 4% occurring once and the leading ten covering 4% to 5.5%. Sequencing was carried out using whole blood. The receptors were sampled from an adult who was a healthcare worker with PCR-confirmed SARS-CoV-2 infection or an uninfected control (not recorded which).

The genes are TRBV29-1 and TRBJ2-7; D is uncertain. Germline values: CDR1 SQVTM, CDR2 ANQGSEA. The CDR3 spans 12 residues. V was trimmed by 4 bases and J by 3 bases, leaving 10 bases between them. In DNA, the CDR3 is TGCAGCGTTGGTAGAACAGTCTACGAGCAGTACTTC. It is translated as CSVGRTVYEQYF.

The table lists this clonotype with many counts. The V call is TRBV4-1, the J call TRBJ2-4; D call uncertain. Germline assignment: CDR1 MGHRA and CDR2 YSYEKL. The ends were cut back, 3 bases at V and 5 bases at J, with 2 bases in the middle. The CDR3 spans 11 residues. CDR3 DNA: TGCGCCAGCAGCCAGGAAAACATTCAGTACTTC. Amino acid sequence: CASSQENIQYF.

This clonotype was found many times. This sequence joins TRBV7-9 and TRBJ2-1, with 12 bases lining up with TRBD2. There are 17 residues in the CDR3. Germline V gene lookup returns CDR1 SEHNR and CDR2 FQNEAQ (reference sequence). J was trimmed by 7 bases and V by 4 bases; bases with no gene match: 11. In nucleotides, the CDR3 is TGTGCCAGCAGCTACCTTCTAGCGGGAGGGCCTAGGAATGAGCAGTTCTTC. It specifies CASSYLLAGGPRNEQFF.

This clonotype was seen many times. The chain combines TRBV20-1 with TRBJ2-6; perhaps TRBD1 as D (5 bases). Germline V lookup: CDR1 DFQATT, CDR2 SNEGSKA (reference sequence). The CDR3 sequence is 17 residues long. Between the trimmed V and J ends, which lost 3 bases and 0 bases, there was a span of 15 bases. The CDR3 nucleotides read TGCAGTGCTAGCCCGACCCCGACAGTCTCTGGGGCCAACGTCCTGACTTTC. Residues: CSASPTPTVSGANVLTF.

This clonotype has a count of ten or more. V usage is TRBV2 and J usage is TRBJ2-1; 9 bases map to TRBD1. V lost 7 bases, J lost 7 bases, and 11 bases stayed unmatched. The CDR3 extends over 15 amino acids. Germline V gene sequence: CDR1 SNHLY, CDR2 FYNNEI. The CDR3 region is CASTQGQGFPNEQFF. CDR3 DNA sequence: TGTGCCAGCACACAGGGACAGGGTTTCCCAAATGAGCAGTTCTTC.

The chain uses TRBV19 and TRBJ2-1, with D uncertain. The V end was cut by 5 bases, the J end by 8 bases, with 16 bases between. CDR3 length equals 14 residues. Germline V gene lookup returns CDR1 LNHDA and CDR2 SQIVND (reference sequence). Here the CDR3 reads CASSSYVVGDEQFF. The CDR3 DNA reads TGTGCCAGTAGTTCCTACGTGGTTGGGGATGAGCAGTTCTTC.

This clonotype showed up many times. DNA for the CDR3: TGCGCCAGCAGCCAAGGGGTTGCGGGCGTCTGGGAAAAACTGTTTTTT. Residues: CASSQGVAGVWEKLFF. V and J are TRBV4-1 and TRBJ1-4, with D unresolved. CDR1 is MGHRA and CDR2 is YSYEKL in the germline V gene. Between the trimmed V and J ends, which lost 1 base and 8 bases, there was a span of 17 bases. The CDR3 covers 16 residues.

Note on this clonotype: Just one base apart from a much larger clone, this may be a read error. Lacking the conserved final phenylalanine or tryptophan, this CDR3 likely reflects a read error. J is TRBJ1-1 and V is TRBV7-3; D is undetermined. Trimming cost V 4 bases and J 2 bases, with 8 bases left between them. The CDR3 totals 13 residues. The V gene's germline CDR1 is SGHTA and CDR2 FQGTGA. CDR3 residues: CASSSLVNTEAFS. In DNA, the CDR3 is TGTGCCAGCAGCTCTCTAGTAAACACTGAAGCTTTCTCT.

This clonotype was picked up many times. This chain uses TRBV20-1 with TRBJ2-7, with D perhaps TRBD2 (6 bases). The CDR3 totals 17 residues. From germline, CDR1 is DFQATT and CDR2 SNEGSKA (reference sequence). Trimming removed 0 bases from V and 1 base from J, with 19 bases in between. DNA of the CDR3: TGCAGTGCTAGAGATTTAGCCCGTCCCGGGGGATCCTACGAGCAGTACTTC. As protein: CSARDLARPGGSYEQYF.

This clonotype was detected ten times or more. This sequence joins TRBV29-1 and TRBJ1-2, with 8 bases matching TRBD1. Germline assignment: CDR1 SQVTM and CDR2 ANQGSEA. CDR3 size: 12 residues. V lost 6 bases and J lost 3; bases outside the gene matches: 3. The DNA for the CDR3 is TGCAGCGTCGCGGACAGGGACTATGGCTACACCTTC. Amino acids: CSVADRDYGYTF.

At least ten counts were recorded for this clonotype. This sequence joins TRBV19 and TRBJ1-4, with unresolved D. The V and J ends lost 5 bases and 3 bases respectively, with 7 bases between them. The CDR3 length is 13 residues. Germline CDR1 and CDR2: LNHDA and SQIVND (reference sequence). The CDR3 DNA is TGTGCCAGTAGTGGAGTTGCTAATGAAAAACTGTTTTTT. It codes for CASSGVANEKLFF.

In its sample, this clonotype was seen many times. The V and J genes are TRBV9 and TRBJ1-3; D is unresolved. This CDR3 is built from 16 residues. The germline V and J ends were trimmed by 3 bases and 0 bases, with 13 bases remaining between them. The germline V gene encodes CDR1 SGDLS and CDR2 YYNGEE. The CDR3 nucleotides read TGTGCCAGCAGCGCTCAGGACGCCCGCTCTGGAAACACCATATATTTT. This sequence encodes CASSAQDARSGNTIYF.

The genes are TRBV7-8 and TRBJ2-2; D not resolved. Trimming left V 5 bases short and J 5 bases short, with 21 bases between. Per germline, CDR1 SGHVS and CDR2 FQNEAQ. The CDR3 has 17 residues. CDR3 residues: CASSLMGQDSATGELFF. The CDR3 DNA is TGTGCCAGCAGCCTAATGGGTCAGGATTCGGCTACCGGGGAGCTGTTTTTT.

This clonotype has at least ten counts. The gene calls are TRBV10-1 and TRBJ2-3; the match to TRBD1 covers 8 bases. The CDR3 has 15 amino acids. The J segment lost 1 base and the V segment lost 3 bases, leaving 3 bases of the junction unmatched. The germline gives CDR1 WNHNN, CDR2 SYGVQD (reference sequence). The CDR3 DNA reads TGCGCCAGCAGTGAAACGGGACAGGGCACAGATACGCAGTATTTT. Encoded protein: CASSETGQGTDTQYF.

The V gene is TRBV18, the J gene TRBJ2-7, with D hard to call. Germline assignment: CDR1 KGHSH and CDR2 LQKENI. The CDR3 is 16 amino acids. With 2 bases removed from V and 0 bases from J, the gap between germline ends came to 14 bases. CDR3 coding DNA: TGTGCCAGCTCACCAACACACCCCGGGCCCTCCTACGAGCAGTACTTC. This encodes CASSPTHPGPSYEQYF.

This clonotype was found a few times. This sequence joins TRBV18 and TRBJ2-7; D is undetermined. V was cut by 0 bases and J by 7 bases, with 10 bases left in between. Germline V gene lookup returns CDR1 KGHSH and CDR2 LQKENI. CDR3 length: 13 residues. CDR3 in DNA: TGTGCCAGCTCACCACCGGGTTTGTGGGAGCAGTACTTC. Protein: CASSPPGLWEQYF. The variable domain in full, completed from reference TRBV18 and TRBJ2-7, reads NAGVMQNPRHLVRRRGQEARLRCSPMKGHSHVYWYRQLPEEGLKFMVYLQKENIIDESGMPKERFSAEFPKEGPSILRIQQVVRGDSAAYFCASSPPGLWEQYFGPGTRLTVT.

This clonotype was detected a few times. The rearrangement links TRBV30 to TRBJ2-1, with 8 bases identical to TRBD2. This CDR3 comprises 15 residues. V gave up 0 bases and J gave up 5 bases; unmatched junction bases: 6. From germline, CDR1 is GTSNPN and CDR2 SVGIG (reference sequence). CDR3 loop: CAWSVPRGANNEQFF. CDR3 bases: TGTGCCTGGAGTGTACCGCGGGGGGCAAACAATGAGCAGTTCTTC. Combining the CDR3 with reference TRBV30 and TRBJ2-1 gives the whole variable domain SQTIHQWPATLVQPVGSPLSLECTVEGTSNPNLYWYRQAAGRGLQLLFYSVGIGQISSEVPQNLSASRPQDRQFILSSKKLLLSDSGFYLCAWSVPRGANNEQFFGPGTRLTVL.

This clonotype was detected ten times or more. The chain couples TRBV20-1 to TRBJ2-7, with D unclear. Trimming stripped 4 bases from V and 0 bases from J, with 16 bases between. In germline, CDR1 is DFQATT, CDR2 SNEGSKA (reference sequence). This CDR3 region has 15 residues. This CDR3 reads CSATQLRLSSYEQYF. The CDR3 nucleotides are TGCAGTGCTACCCAACTCCGGCTCAGCTCCTACGAGCAGTACTTC.

This clonotype was counted ten times or more. V usage is TRBV7-6 and J usage is TRBJ2-5; 9 bases fit TRBD2. CDR1 SGHVS and CDR2 FNYEAQ come from the germline V gene. The V gene end was trimmed by 5 bases and the J gene end by 3 bases; junction bases not matched to a gene: 4. The CDR3 spans 14 residues. For the CDR3, the DNA is TGTGCCAGCAGCCCGAGCGGGGGGAAAGAGACCCAGTACTTC. Residues: CASSPSGGKETQYF.

This clonotype was detected a few times. J is TRBJ2-4 and V is TRBV5-1; D is undetermined. The V gene's germline CDR1 is SGHRS and CDR2 YFSETQ. This CDR3 is built from 18 residues. Trimming took off 0 bases at V and 0 bases at J, with 16 bases between the two ends. The chain's CDR3 is CASSLAPTGRLAKNIQYF. In DNA, the CDR3 is TGCGCCAGCAGCTTGGCCCCTACTGGTAGGCTAGCCAAAAACATTCAGTACTTC.